This T cell receptor beta chain is drawn from a study of cytomegalovirus exposure and HLA in healthy donors. The PCR employed 60 Vbeta primers together with 13 Jbeta primers. TCRdb keeps only in-frame clones here, not all; method: immunoSEQ multiplex PCR. The sample contains 150,000 or so clones, approximately 80% of which appear only once. Germline loops: CDR1 MDHEN, CDR2 SYDVKM. J lost 6 bases, V lost 6 bases, and 5 bases had no gene match. This CDR3 region has 14 residues. This chain links TRBV28 with TRBJ1-5; 10 bases align to TRBD1. This TCR came from a man younger than 40 in good health and CMV-seropositive. The specimen was PBMCs. CDR3 region: CASRPGTGVQPQHF. The CDR3 coding sequence is TGTGCCAGCAGACCAGGGACAGGGGTTCAGCCCCAGCATTTT.